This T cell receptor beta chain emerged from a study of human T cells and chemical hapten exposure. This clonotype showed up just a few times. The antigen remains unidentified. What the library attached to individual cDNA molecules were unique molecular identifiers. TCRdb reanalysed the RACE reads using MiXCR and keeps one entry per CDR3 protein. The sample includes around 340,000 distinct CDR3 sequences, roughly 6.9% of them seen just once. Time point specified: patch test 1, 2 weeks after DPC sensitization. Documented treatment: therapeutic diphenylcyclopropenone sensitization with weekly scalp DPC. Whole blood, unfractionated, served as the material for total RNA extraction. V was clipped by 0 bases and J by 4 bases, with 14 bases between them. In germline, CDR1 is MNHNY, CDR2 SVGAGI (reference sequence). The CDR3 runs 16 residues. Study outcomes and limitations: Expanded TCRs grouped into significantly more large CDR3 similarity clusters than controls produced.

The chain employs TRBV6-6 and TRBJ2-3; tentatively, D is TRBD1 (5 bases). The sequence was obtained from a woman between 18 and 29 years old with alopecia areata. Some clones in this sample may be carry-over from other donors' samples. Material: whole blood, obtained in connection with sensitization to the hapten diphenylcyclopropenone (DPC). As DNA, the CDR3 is TGTGCCAGCAGTTACTCGAAGCAGGGAAGGGCAGATACGCAGTATTTT. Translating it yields CASSYSKQGRADTQYF.